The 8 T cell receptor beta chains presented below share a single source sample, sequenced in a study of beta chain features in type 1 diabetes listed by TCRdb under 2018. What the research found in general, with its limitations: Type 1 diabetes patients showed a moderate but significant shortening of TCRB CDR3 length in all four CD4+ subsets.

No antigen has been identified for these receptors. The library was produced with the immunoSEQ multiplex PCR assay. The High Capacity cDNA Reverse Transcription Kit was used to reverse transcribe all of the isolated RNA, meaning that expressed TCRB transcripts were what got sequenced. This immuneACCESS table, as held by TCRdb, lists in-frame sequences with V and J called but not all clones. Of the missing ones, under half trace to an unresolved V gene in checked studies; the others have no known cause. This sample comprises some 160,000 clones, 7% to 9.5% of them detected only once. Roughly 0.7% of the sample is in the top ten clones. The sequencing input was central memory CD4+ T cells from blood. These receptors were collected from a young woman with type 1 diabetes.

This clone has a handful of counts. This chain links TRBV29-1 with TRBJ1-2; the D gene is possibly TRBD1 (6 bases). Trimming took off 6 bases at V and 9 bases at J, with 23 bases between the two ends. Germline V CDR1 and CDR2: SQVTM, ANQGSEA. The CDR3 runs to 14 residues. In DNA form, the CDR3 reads TGCAGCGTAGAGGGAGGGGGGGGCTATATTCGCTACACCTTC. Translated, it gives CSVEGGGGYIRYTF.

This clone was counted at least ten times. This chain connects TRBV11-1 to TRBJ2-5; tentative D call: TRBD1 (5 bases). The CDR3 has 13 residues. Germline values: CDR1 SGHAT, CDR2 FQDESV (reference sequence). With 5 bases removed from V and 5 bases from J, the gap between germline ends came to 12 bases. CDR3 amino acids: CASSIQDGETQYF. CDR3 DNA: TGTGCCAGCAGCATACAGGACGGGGAGACCCAGTACTTC.

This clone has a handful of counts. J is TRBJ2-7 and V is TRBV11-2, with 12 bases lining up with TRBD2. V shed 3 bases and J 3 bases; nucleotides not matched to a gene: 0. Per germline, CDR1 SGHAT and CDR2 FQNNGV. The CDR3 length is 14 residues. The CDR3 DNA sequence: TGTGCCAGCAGCTTGACTAGCGGGAGCTACGAGCAGTACTTC. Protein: CASSLTSGSYEQYF.

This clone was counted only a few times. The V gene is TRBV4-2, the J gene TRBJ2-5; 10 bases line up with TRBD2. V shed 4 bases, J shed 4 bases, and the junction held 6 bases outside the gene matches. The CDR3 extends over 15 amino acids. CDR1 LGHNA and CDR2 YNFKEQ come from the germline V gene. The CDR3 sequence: CASSPLAGEGETQYF. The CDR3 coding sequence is TGTGCCAGCAGCCCCCTAGCGGGAGAGGGAGAGACCCAGTACTTC.

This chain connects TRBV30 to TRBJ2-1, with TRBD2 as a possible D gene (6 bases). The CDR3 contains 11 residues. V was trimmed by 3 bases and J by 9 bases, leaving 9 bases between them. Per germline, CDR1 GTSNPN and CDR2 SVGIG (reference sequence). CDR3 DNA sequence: TGTGCCTGGAGCGGGAGTGTTGAGCAGTTCTTC. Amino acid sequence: CAWSGSVEQFF. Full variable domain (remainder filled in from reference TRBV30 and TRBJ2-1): SQTIHQWPATLVQPVGSPLSLECTVEGTSNPNLYWYRQAAGRGLQLLFYSVGIGQISSEVPQNLSASRPQDRQFILSSKKLLLSDSGFYLCAWSGSVEQFFGPGTRLTVL.

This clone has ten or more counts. CDR3 loop: CASSSPGAVYEQYF. In nucleotides, the CDR3 is TGTGCCAGCAGCTCGCCAGGGGCTGTCTACGAGCAGTACTTC. The V gene is TRBV5-8, the J gene TRBJ2-7; a weak D match, TRBD1 (6 bases). CDR1 is SGHTS and CDR2 is YDEGEE in the germline V gene. Trimming cost V 3 bases and J 3 bases, with 13 bases left between them. This CDR3 is built from 14 residues.

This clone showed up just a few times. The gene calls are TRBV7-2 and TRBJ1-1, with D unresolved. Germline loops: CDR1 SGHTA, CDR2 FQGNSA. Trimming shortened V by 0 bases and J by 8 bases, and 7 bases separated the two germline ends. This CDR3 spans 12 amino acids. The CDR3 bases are TGTGCCAGCAGCTTAGCTTGGAGAGAAGCTTTCTTT. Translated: CASSLAWREAFF. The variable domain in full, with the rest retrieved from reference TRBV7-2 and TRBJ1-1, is GAGVSQSPSNKVTEKGKDVELRCDPISGHTALYWYRQSLGQGLEFLIYFQGNSAPDKSGLPSDRFSAERTGGSVSTLTIQRTQQEDSAVYLCASSLAWREAFFGQGTRLTVV.

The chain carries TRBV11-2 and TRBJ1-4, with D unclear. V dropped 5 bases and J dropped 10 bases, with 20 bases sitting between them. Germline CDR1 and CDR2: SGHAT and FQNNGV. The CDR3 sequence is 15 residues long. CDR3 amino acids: CASSNQGGTTGKLFF. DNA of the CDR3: TGTGCCAGCAGCAACCAAGGAGGAACCACGGGAAAACTGTTTTTT.